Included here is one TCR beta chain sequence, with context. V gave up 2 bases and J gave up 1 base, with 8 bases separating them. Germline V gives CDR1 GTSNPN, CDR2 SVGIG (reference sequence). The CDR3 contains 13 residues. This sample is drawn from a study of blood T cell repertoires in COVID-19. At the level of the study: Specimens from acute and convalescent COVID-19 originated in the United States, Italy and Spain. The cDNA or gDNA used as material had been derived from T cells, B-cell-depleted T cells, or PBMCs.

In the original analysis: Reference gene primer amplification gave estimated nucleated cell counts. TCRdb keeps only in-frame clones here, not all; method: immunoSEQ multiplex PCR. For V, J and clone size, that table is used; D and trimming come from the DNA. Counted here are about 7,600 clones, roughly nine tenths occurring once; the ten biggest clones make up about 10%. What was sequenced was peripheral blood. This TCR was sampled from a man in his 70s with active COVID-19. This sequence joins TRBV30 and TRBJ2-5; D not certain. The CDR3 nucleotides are TGTGCCTGGAGTAGAGCATTCCAAGAGACCCAGTACTTC. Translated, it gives CAWSRAFQETQYF.